This is a list of T cell receptor beta chains from one sample in a study of blood T cells in healthy people across ages. Each CDR3 protein is one row after TCRdb ran MiXCR on the 5' RACE reads. The profile shows some 1.5 million distinct CDR3 sequences, approximately 42% of them singletons. Source material: blood. These receptor sequences come from a young woman in good health. Each CDR3 is given with its conserved first and last residue. The D gene is left open where the match is weak. The size entry is marked missing in some rows and otherwise reads once, few, many or a size class.

clone_size: NA; v_call: TRBV28; d_call: TRBD2; j_call: TRBJ2-7; cdr3_nt: TGTGCCAGCACTCAGGCCGGGACTAGCAGCTACGAGCAGTACTTC; cdr3_aa: CASTQAGTSSYEQYF
clone_size: NA; v_call: TRBV20-1; d_call: NA; j_call: TRBJ1-6; cdr3_nt: TGCAGTGCTAGAGATCGGAGGGCCACTATAGATTCACTCCTCCACTTT; cdr3_aa: CSARDRRATIDSLLHF
clone_size: many; v_call: TRBV10-3; d_call: NA; j_call: TRBJ1-2; cdr3_nt: TGTGCCATCAGTGATGGCCCCGGCTATGGCTACACCTTC; cdr3_aa: CAISDGPGYGYTF
clone_size: NA; v_call: TRBV27; d_call: NA; j_call: TRBJ1-2; cdr3_nt: TGTGCCAGCAGCCACGACATGACGTTGAGTTATGGCTGCACCTTC; cdr3_aa: CASSHDMTLSYGCTF
clone_size: NA; v_call: TRBV6-2/TRBV6-3; d_call: NA; j_call: TRBJ2-3; cdr3_nt: TGTGCCAGCAGTTACTCGGCCAGGGGTGAGCAGAATACGCAGTATTTT; cdr3_aa: CASSYSARGEQNTQYF
clone_size: NA; v_call: TRBV29-1; d_call: NA; j_call: TRBJ2-1; cdr3_nt: TGCAGCGTTAAACCGGGACCCCGGAGCTCCTACAATGAGCAGTTCTTC; cdr3_aa: CSVKPGPRSSYNEQFF
clone_size: NA; v_call: TRBV25-1; d_call: NA; j_call: TRBJ2-7; cdr3_nt: TGTGCCAGCAGTGGGCAGGCCAGCTCCTACGAGCAGTACTTC; cdr3_aa: CASSGQASSYEQYF
clone_size: NA; v_call: TRBV29-1; d_call: NA; j_call: TRBJ1-1; cdr3_nt: TGCAGCGTTAAACCTCGCAGAGACACTGAAGCTTTCTTT; cdr3_aa: CSVKPRRDTEAFF
clone_size: many; v_call: TRBV3-1; d_call: NA; j_call: TRBJ2-5; cdr3_nt: TGTGCCAGCAGCCAAGATCTAGGGACCCAGTACTTC; cdr3_aa: CASSQDLGTQYF
clone_size: NA; v_call: TRBV5-1; d_call: NA; j_call: TRBJ2-3; cdr3_nt: TGCGCCAGCAGCTTGGCGGGACATCCCACAGATACGCAGTATTTT; cdr3_aa: CASSLAGHPTDTQYF
clone_size: few; v_call: TRBV29-1; d_call: NA; j_call: TRBJ2-3; cdr3_nt: TGCAGCGTTCTAGGACAGCACACAGATACGCAGTATTTT; cdr3_aa: CSVLGQHTDTQYF
clone_size: few; v_call: TRBV20-1; d_call: NA; j_call: TRBJ1-5; cdr3_nt: TGCAGTGCTAGATCCGAGCATTCGGGGGACCATCAGCCCCAGCATTTT; cdr3_aa: CSARSEHSGDHQPQHF
clone_size: NA; v_call: TRBV20-1; d_call: TRBD2; j_call: TRBJ2-5; cdr3_nt: TGCAGTGCTTTACCCGGGACTAGTCAAGAGAACCAGTACTTC; cdr3_aa: CSALPGTSQENQYF
clone_size: NA; v_call: TRBV2; d_call: NA; j_call: TRBJ2-5; cdr3_nt: TGTGCCAGCAAGGAGTCTCTAACCTACAATGAGCAGTACTTC; cdr3_aa: CASKESLTYNEQYF
clone_size: few; v_call: TRBV7-2; d_call: TRBD2; j_call: TRBJ2-3; cdr3_nt: TGTGCCAGCAGCTTAGTTTCTAGCGGGTATAGCACAGATACGCAGTATTTT; cdr3_aa: CASSLVSSGYSTDTQYF
clone_size: NA; v_call: TRBV29-1; d_call: NA; j_call: TRBJ2-3; cdr3_nt: TGCAGCGCCTGGGACCGCTATACGCAGTATTTT; cdr3_aa: CSAWDRYTQYF
clone_size: NA; v_call: TRBV6-5; d_call: NA; j_call: TRBJ1-2; cdr3_nt: TGTGCCAGCAGCCGGGGACCGCGCTATGGCTACACCTTC; cdr3_aa: CASSRGPRYGYTF
clone_size: few; v_call: TRBV5-1; d_call: NA; j_call: TRBJ2-3; cdr3_nt: TGCGCCAGCAGCTGGACCGTAGAGGCAGATACGCAGTATTTT; cdr3_aa: CASSWTVEADTQYF
clone_size: NA; v_call: TRBV21-1; d_call: NA; j_call: TRBJ2-7; cdr3_nt: TGTGCCAGCAGCAAAGGGGGACAGGGGCCCTCCTACGAGCAGTACTTC; cdr3_aa: CASSKGGQGPSYEQYF
clone_size: NA; v_call: TRBV7-9; d_call: NA; j_call: TRBJ1-2; cdr3_nt: TGTGCCAGCAGCTTTTCTTGGCAGGAGCTTTACTATGGCTACACCTTC; cdr3_aa: CASSFSWQELYYGYTF
clone_size: few; v_call: TRBV9; d_call: TRBD2; j_call: TRBJ2-2; cdr3_nt: TGTGCCAGCAGCGTATTAGCGGGGGCGAACACCGGGGAGCTGTTTTTT; cdr3_aa: CASSVLAGANTGELFF
clone_size: few; v_call: TRBV9; d_call: NA; j_call: TRBJ1-1; cdr3_nt: TGTGCCAGCAGCGTAGGCGACACGTACACTGAAGCTTTCTTT; cdr3_aa: CASSVGDTYTEAFF
clone_size: NA; v_call: TRBV10-3; d_call: TRBD2; j_call: TRBJ2-7; cdr3_nt: TGTGCCATCAGTGAAAGAGAGAGCGGGGGGGCGTCGGATGAGCAGTACTTC; cdr3_aa: CAISERESGGASDEQYF
clone_size: once; v_call: TRBV4-1; d_call: NA; j_call: TRBJ1-2; cdr3_nt: TGCGCCAGCAGCCAAGAAGACCGGGGCCCCTATGGCTACACCTTC; cdr3_aa: CASSQEDRGPYGYTF
clone_size: NA; v_call: TRBV2; d_call: NA; j_call: TRBJ1-1; cdr3_nt: TGTGCCAGCAGTGAAGATGTGGGGACTGAAGCTTTCTTT; cdr3_aa: CASSEDVGTEAFF
clone_size: few; v_call: TRBV7-3; d_call: NA; j_call: TRBJ2-1; cdr3_nt: TGTGCCAGCTCTAACGCGGGGATCGACAAGCAGTTCTTC; cdr3_aa: CASSNAGIDKQFF
clone_size: NA; v_call: TRBV6-9; d_call: NA; j_call: TRBJ2-1; cdr3_nt: TGTGCCAGCAGTTGGGCCCGACGGAGTTGCAATGAGCAGTTCTTC; cdr3_aa: CASSWARRSCNEQFF
clone_size: many; v_call: TRBV10-3; d_call: NA; j_call: TRBJ2-3; cdr3_nt: TGTGCCATCAGTGGGGGGGCCGCAGATACGCAGTATTTT; cdr3_aa: CAISGGAADTQYF
clone_size: NA; v_call: TRBV3-1; d_call: NA; j_call: TRBJ1-2; cdr3_nt: TGTGCCAGCAGCCCACTAGGGGAGCCGATCTATGGCTACACCTTC; cdr3_aa: CASSPLGEPIYGYTF
clone_size: NA; v_call: TRBV6-5; d_call: NA; j_call: TRBJ1-2; cdr3_nt: TGTGCCAGCAGGCAACACACCAGGGCCATTAACTATGGCTACACCTTC; cdr3_aa: CASRQHTRAINYGYTF
clone_size: few; v_call: TRBV28; d_call: TRBD2; j_call: TRBJ2-5; cdr3_nt: TGTGCCAGCTACGCTTGGACTAGCGGGAGTACAACCCAGTACTTC; cdr3_aa: CASYAWTSGSTTQYF
clone_size: NA; v_call: TRBV20-1; d_call: TRBD1; j_call: TRBJ1-5; cdr3_nt: TGCAGTGCTAGTACCTCCGGGACAGTCAATCAGCCCCAGCATTTT; cdr3_aa: CSASTSGTVNQPQHF
clone_size: NA; v_call: TRBV27; d_call: NA; j_call: TRBJ2-7; cdr3_nt: TGTGCCAGCAGTCCGTACTCCCCTCGGTTCTACGAGCAGTACTTC; cdr3_aa: CASSPYSPRFYEQYF
clone_size: NA; v_call: TRBV7-2; d_call: NA; j_call: TRBJ2-3; cdr3_nt: TGTGCCAGCAGCCCCCGTAGGGCAAACTCCCCCACAGATACACAGTATTTT; cdr3_aa: CASSPRRANSPTDTQYF
clone_size: NA; v_call: TRBV9; d_call: TRBD2; j_call: TRBJ2-1; cdr3_nt: TGTGCCAGCAGCGTAAGACTAGCGGGATCAGTGATCAATGAGCAGTTCTTC; cdr3_aa: CASSVRLAGSVINEQFF
clone_size: many; v_call: TRBV10-3; d_call: TRBD2; j_call: TRBJ2-1; cdr3_nt: TGTGCCATCAGCGATAGCCTGATCGGGGGGATCAATGAGCAGTTCTTC; cdr3_aa: CAISDSLIGGINEQFF
clone_size: NA; v_call: TRBV20-1; d_call: NA; j_call: TRBJ2-1; cdr3_nt: TGCAGTGCGGCCAGGGGCGATGAGCAGTTCTTC; cdr3_aa: CSAARGDEQFF
clone_size: NA; v_call: TRBV29-1; d_call: TRBD2; j_call: TRBJ2-3; cdr3_nt: TGCAGCGTTGTCGGGAGGGCCGTTGATACGCAGTATTTT; cdr3_aa: CSVVGRAVDTQYF
clone_size: NA; v_call: TRBV27; d_call: NA; j_call: TRBJ2-7; cdr3_nt: TGTGCCAGCAGTTCTCTTCTGGACCCGCGCCCCGTTTACAATGAGCAGTACTTC; cdr3_aa: CASSSLLDPRPVYNEQYF
clone_size: NA; v_call: TRBV6-2/TRBV6-3; d_call: TRBD1; j_call: TRBJ1-2; cdr3_nt: TGTGCCAGCAGTTACAGTTCCCCGCGACCTAAACGGACAGGGGACAAGCATGGCTACACCTTC; cdr3_aa: CASSYSSPRPKRTGDKHGYTF
clone_size: few; v_call: TRBV24-1; d_call: NA; j_call: TRBJ2-3; cdr3_nt: TGTGCCACCAGTGATCCCACCGAGGGGGGGGATACGCAGTATTTT; cdr3_aa: CATSDPTEGGDTQYF
clone_size: once; v_call: TRBV29-1; d_call: TRBD2; j_call: TRBJ2-5; cdr3_nt: TGCAGCGTTGGTAGCGGGAGTGTATATGAGCAGTACTTC; cdr3_aa: CSVGSGSVYEQYF
clone_size: few; v_call: TRBV4-3; d_call: NA; j_call: TRBJ2-3; cdr3_nt: TGCGCCAGCAGCCATGAAGGGACGGGCCATCCTTTAGATACGCAGTATTTT; cdr3_aa: CASSHEGTGHPLDTQYF
clone_size: NA; v_call: TRBV5-1; d_call: NA; j_call: TRBJ2-2; cdr3_nt: TGCGCCAGCAGCTTGACCCACGGAGCCGGGGAGCTGTTTTTT; cdr3_aa: CASSLTHGAGELFF
clone_size: NA; v_call: TRBV7-8; d_call: NA; j_call: TRBJ2-5; cdr3_nt: TGTGCCAGCAGCCCCGGGTTCCGGGGGGAGACCCAGTACTTC; cdr3_aa: CASSPGFRGETQYF
clone_size: NA; v_call: TRBV20-1; d_call: TRBD2; j_call: TRBJ2-3; cdr3_nt: TGCAGTGCTAGTAGCGGGAGCGGCCCAGATACGCAGTATTTT; cdr3_aa: CSASSGSGPDTQYF
clone_size: NA; v_call: TRBV5-1; d_call: NA; j_call: TRBJ2-7; cdr3_nt: TGCGACACCTCCGCGACGGGGATTGACGAGCAGTACTTC; cdr3_aa: CDTSATGIDEQYF
clone_size: NA; v_call: TRBV4-3; d_call: TRBD1; j_call: TRBJ2-1; cdr3_nt: TGCGCCAGCAGCCAAGAGACAGGGGGCTACAATGAGCAGTTCTTC; cdr3_aa: CASSQETGGYNEQFF
clone_size: many; v_call: TRBV20-1; d_call: NA; j_call: TRBJ1-2; cdr3_nt: TGCAGTGCTAGAGGGCGTACAGGAGAATTATACGGCTACACCTTC; cdr3_aa: CSARGRTGELYGYTF
clone_size: NA; v_call: TRBV5-1; d_call: TRBD2; j_call: TRBJ2-2; cdr3_nt: TGCGCCAGCAGCTGGCGGACTAGCGGGAGAGGCACCGGGGAGCTGTTTTTT; cdr3_aa: CASSWRTSGRGTGELFF
clone_size: NA; v_call: TRBV12-3/TRBV12-4; d_call: TRBD2; j_call: TRBJ2-2; cdr3_nt: TGTGCCAGCAGTTCCCGACTAGCGGGAGGGAACACCGGGGAGCTGTTTTTT; cdr3_aa: CASSSRLAGGNTGELFF
clone_size: NA; v_call: TRBV7-9; d_call: NA; j_call: TRBJ2-5; cdr3_nt: TGTGCCAGCAGACAAGACAGTCACCGGGAGACCCAGTACTTC; cdr3_aa: CASRQDSHRETQYF
clone_size: NA; v_call: TRBV9; d_call: NA; j_call: TRBJ2-7; cdr3_nt: TGTGCCAGCAGTACCGGGGGTGGCACCTACGAGCAGTACTTC; cdr3_aa: CASSTGGGTYEQYF
clone_size: few; v_call: TRBV4-3; d_call: NA; j_call: TRBJ1-1; cdr3_nt: TGCGCCAGCAGCCAAGATAGCGGCCCACCGAACACTGAAGCTTTCTTT; cdr3_aa: CASSQDSGPPNTEAFF
clone_size: many; v_call: TRBV7-2; d_call: NA; j_call: TRBJ2-3; cdr3_nt: TGTGCCAGCAGCTTAGTTCACACAGATACGCAGTATTTT; cdr3_aa: CASSLVHTDTQYF
clone_size: NA; v_call: TRBV6-5; d_call: NA; j_call: TRBJ1-2; cdr3_nt: TGTGCCAGCAGTTACTCGATGAGAGACGGCTACACCTTC; cdr3_aa: CASSYSMRDGYTF
clone_size: many; v_call: TRBV7-9; d_call: NA; j_call: TRBJ2-7; cdr3_nt: TGTGCCAGCAGCTTAGTCGAGACGCTCTACGAGCAGTACTTC; cdr3_aa: CASSLVETLYEQYF
clone_size: NA; v_call: TRBV29-1; d_call: NA; j_call: TRBJ2-3; cdr3_nt: TGCAGCGTTGTCCGAGGAGCCACGAATACGCAGTATTTT; cdr3_aa: CSVVRGATNTQYF
clone_size: many; v_call: TRBV2; d_call: TRBD1; j_call: TRBJ1-1; cdr3_nt: TGTGCCAGCAGGAGGACAGGCATGAACACTGAAGCTTTCTTT; cdr3_aa: CASRRTGMNTEAFF